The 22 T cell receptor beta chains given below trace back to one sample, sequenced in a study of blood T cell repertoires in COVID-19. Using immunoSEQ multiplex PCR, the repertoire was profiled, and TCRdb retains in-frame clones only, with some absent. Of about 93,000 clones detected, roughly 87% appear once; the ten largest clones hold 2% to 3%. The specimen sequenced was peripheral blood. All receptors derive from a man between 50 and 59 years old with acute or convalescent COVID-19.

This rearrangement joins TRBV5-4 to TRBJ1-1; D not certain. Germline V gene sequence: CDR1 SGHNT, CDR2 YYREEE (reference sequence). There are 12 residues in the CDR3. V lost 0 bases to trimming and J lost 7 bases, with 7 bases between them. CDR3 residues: CASSLEGDEAFF. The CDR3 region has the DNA TGTGCCAGCAGCTTGGAAGGAGATGAAGCTTTCTTT.

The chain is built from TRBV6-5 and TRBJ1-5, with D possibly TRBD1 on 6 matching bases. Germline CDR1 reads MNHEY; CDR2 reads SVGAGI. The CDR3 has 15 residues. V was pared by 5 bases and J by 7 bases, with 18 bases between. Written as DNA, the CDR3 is TGTGCCAGCAGTCAGTTTGGGAGGGGGGACCAGCCCCAGCATTTT. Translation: CASSQFGRGDQPQHF.

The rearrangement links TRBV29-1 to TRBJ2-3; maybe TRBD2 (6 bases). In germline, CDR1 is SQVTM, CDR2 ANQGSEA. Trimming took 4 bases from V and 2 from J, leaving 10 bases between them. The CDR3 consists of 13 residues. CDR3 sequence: CSVGTTTTDTQYF. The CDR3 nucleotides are TGCAGCGTTGGGACTACAACCACAGATACGCAGTATTTT.

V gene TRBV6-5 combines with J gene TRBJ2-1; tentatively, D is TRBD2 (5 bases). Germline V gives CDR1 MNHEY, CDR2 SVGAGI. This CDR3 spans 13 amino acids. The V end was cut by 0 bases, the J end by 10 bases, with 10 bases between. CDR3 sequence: CASSYSGSREQFF. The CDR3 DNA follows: TGTGCCAGCAGTTACTCTGGGAGCAGGGAGCAGTTCTTC.

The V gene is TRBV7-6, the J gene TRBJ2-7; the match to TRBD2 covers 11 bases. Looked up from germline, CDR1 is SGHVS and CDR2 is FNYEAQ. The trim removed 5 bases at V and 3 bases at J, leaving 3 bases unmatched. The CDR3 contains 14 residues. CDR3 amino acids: CASSATSGNYEQYF. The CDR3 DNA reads TGTGCCAGCAGCGCGACTAGCGGGAACTACGAGCAGTACTTC.

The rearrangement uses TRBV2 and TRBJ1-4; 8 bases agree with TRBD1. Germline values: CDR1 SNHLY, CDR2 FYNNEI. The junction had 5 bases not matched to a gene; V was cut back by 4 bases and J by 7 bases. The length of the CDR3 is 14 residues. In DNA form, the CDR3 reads TGTGCCAGCAGTGTACAGGGGGGCGGTGAAAAACTGTTTTTT. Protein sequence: CASSVQGGGEKLFF.

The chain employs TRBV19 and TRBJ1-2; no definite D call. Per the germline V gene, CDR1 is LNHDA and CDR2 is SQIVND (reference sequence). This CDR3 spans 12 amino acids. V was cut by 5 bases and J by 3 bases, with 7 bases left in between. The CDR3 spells CASSSEYYGYTF. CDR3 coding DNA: TGTGCCAGTAGTTCGGAGTACTATGGCTACACCTTC. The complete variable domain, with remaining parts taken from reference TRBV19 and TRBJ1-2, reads DGGITQSPKYLFRKEGQNVTLSCEQNLNHDAMYWYRQDPGQGLRLIYYSQIVNDFQKGDIAEGYSVSREKKESFPLTVTSAQKNPTAFYLCASSSEYYGYTFGSGTRLTVV.

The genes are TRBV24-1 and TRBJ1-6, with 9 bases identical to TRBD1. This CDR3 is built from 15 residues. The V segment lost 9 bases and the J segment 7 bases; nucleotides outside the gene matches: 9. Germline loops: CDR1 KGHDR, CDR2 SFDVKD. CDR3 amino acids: CATLAGTGKNSPLHF. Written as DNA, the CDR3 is TGTGCCACCTTAGCGGGGACAGGGAAGAATTCACCCCTCCACTTT.

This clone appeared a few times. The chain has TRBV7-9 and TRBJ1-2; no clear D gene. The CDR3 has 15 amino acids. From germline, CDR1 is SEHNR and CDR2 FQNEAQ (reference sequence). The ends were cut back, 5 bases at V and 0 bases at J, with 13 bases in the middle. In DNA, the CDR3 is TGTGCCAGCAGCCCGACATCGAGAGCTAACTATGGCTACACCTTC. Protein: CASSPTSRANYGYTF.

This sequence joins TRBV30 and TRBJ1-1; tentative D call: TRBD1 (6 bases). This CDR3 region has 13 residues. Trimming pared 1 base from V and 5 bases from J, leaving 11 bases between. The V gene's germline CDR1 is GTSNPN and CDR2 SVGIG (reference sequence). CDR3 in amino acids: CAWSDQGWTEAFF. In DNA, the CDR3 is TGTGCCTGGAGTGACCAGGGGTGGACTGAAGCTTTCTTT. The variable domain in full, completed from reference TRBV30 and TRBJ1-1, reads SQTIHQWPATLVQPVGSPLSLECTVEGTSNPNLYWYRQAAGRGLQLLFYSVGIGQISSEVPQNLSASRPQDRQFILSSKKLLLSDSGFYLCAWSDQGWTEAFFGQGTRLTVV.

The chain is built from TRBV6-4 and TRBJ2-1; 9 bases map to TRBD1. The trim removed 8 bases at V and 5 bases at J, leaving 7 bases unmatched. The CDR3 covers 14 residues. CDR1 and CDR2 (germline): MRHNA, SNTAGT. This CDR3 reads CASRRDRVDNEQFF. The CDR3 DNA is TGTGCCAGCCGTCGGGACAGGGTTGACAATGAGCAGTTCTTC.

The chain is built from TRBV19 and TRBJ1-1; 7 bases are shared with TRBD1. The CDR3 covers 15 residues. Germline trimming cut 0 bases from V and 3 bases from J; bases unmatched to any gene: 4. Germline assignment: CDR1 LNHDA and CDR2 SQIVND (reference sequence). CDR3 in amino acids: CASSIEGQPYTEAFF. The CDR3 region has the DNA TGTGCCAGTAGTATAGAGGGACAGCCCTACACTGAAGCTTTCTTT.

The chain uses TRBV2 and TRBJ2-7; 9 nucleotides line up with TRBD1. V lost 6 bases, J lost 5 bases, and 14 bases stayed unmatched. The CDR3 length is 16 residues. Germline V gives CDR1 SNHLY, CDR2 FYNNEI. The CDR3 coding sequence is TGTGCCAGCAGGTGGTCCCGGGACAGGGTTCTGGACGAGCAGTACGTC. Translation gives CASRWSRDRVLDEQYV.

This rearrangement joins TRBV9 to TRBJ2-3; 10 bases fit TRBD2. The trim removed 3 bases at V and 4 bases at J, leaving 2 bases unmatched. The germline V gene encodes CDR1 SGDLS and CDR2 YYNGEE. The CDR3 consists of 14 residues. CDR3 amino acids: CASSASGSADTQYF. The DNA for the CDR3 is TGTGCCAGCAGCGCTAGCGGGAGCGCAGATACGCAGTATTTT.

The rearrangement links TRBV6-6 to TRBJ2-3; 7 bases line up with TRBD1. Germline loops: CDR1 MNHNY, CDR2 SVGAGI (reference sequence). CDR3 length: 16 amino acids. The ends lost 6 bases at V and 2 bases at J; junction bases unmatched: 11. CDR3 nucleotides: TGTGCCAGCAGCCACACAGGGGAGTACCCCACAGATACGCAGTATTTT. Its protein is CASSHTGEYPTDTQYF.

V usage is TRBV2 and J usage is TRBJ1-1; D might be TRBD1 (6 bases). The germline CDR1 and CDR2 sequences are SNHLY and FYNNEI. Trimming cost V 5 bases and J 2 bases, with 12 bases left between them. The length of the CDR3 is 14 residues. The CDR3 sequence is CASSLQGTNTEAFF. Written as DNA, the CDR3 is TGTGCCAGCAGTTTACAGGGAACCAACACTGAAGCTTTCTTT.

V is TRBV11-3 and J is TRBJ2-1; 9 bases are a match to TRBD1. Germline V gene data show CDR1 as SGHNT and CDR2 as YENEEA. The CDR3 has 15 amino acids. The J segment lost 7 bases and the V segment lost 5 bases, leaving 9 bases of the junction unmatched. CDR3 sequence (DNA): TGTGCCAGCAGCCCCCGACAGGGGGATCTGAATGAGCAGTTCTTC. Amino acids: CASSPRQGDLNEQFF.

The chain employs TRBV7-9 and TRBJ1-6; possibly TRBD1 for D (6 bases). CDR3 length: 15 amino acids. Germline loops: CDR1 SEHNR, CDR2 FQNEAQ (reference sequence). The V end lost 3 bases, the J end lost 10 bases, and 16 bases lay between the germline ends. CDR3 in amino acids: CASSLGLGRGSPLHF. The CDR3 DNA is TGTGCCAGCAGCTTGGGATTGGGAAGGGGGTCACCCCTCCACTTT.

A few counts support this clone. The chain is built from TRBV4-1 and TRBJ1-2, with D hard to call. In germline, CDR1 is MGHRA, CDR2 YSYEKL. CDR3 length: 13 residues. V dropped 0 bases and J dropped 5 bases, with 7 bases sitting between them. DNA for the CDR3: TGCGCCAGCAGCCAAGATCATTTGTATGGCTACACCTTC. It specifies CASSQDHLYGYTF.

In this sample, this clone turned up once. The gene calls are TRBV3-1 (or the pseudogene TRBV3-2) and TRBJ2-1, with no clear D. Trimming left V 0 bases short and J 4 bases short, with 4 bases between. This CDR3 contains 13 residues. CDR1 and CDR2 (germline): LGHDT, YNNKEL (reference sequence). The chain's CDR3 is CASSQELYNEQFF. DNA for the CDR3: TGTGCCAGCAGCCAAGAGCTATACAATGAGCAGTTCTTC.

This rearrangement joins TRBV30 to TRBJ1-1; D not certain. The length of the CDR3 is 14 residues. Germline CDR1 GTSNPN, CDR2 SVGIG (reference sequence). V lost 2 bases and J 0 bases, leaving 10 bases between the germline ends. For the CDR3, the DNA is TGTGCCTGGAGTAGGGAGCAGCTGAACACTGAAGCTTTCTTT. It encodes CAWSREQLNTEAFF. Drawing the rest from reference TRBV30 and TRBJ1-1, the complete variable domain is SQTIHQWPATLVQPVGSPLSLECTVEGTSNPNLYWYRQAAGRGLQLLFYSVGIGQISSEVPQNLSASRPQDRQFILSSKKLLLSDSGFYLCAWSREQLNTEAFFGQGTRLTVV.

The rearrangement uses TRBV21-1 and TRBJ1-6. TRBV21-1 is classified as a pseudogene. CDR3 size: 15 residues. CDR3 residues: CASRDGGGYNSPLHF. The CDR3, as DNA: TGTGCCAGCAGAGACGGAGGCGGATATAATTCACCCCTCCACTTT.